The 28 T cell receptor beta chains given below trace back to one sample, sequenced in a study of blood T cell repertoires in COVID-19. This table comes from immunoSEQ multiplex PCR, and its TCRdb copy is limited to in-frame clones, with some not included. This repertoire shows about 130,000 clones, about 83% found once; its top ten account for about 5.4%. Specimen: peripheral blood. These receptors were obtained from a human donor in a cohort sampled during active COVID-19.

The chain couples TRBV5-6 to TRBJ1-1; D is possibly TRBD1 (5 bases). The germline CDR1 and CDR2 sequences are SGHDT and YYEEEE. This CDR3 has 15 residues. Trimming left V 1 base short and J 3 bases short, with 13 bases between. As DNA, the CDR3 is TGTGCCAGCAGCTTGCCGGAGGGGTGGGACACTGAAGCTTTCTTT. It encodes CASSLPEGWDTEAFF.

The gene calls are TRBV6-5 and TRBJ2-7, with D perhaps TRBD2 (5 bases). CDR1 is MNHEY, CDR2 SVGAGI, per germline. This CDR3 contains 12 residues. V was pared by 4 bases and J by 6 bases, with 10 bases between. Here the CDR3 DNA reads TGTGCCAGCAGTTCACCCACTAGCGAGCAGTACTTC. It codes for CASSSPTSEQYF.

The chain has TRBV9 and TRBJ2-7; 12 bases are a match to TRBD2. Germline assignment: CDR1 SGDLS and CDR2 YYNGEE. Trimming removed 0 bases from V and 2 bases from J; junction bases left unmatched: 0. This CDR3 is 15 amino acids long. CDR3 sequence reads: CASSVGTSGAYEQYF. CDR3 nucleotide sequence: TGTGCCAGCAGCGTAGGGACTAGCGGGGCCTACGAGCAGTACTTC.

This clone was picked up one time. The gene calls are TRBV5-1 and TRBJ2-1; 9 positions match TRBD1. V lost 3 bases and J lost 6; bases outside the gene matches: 7. Germline CDR1 and CDR2: SGHRS and YFSETQ. The length of the CDR3 is 15 residues. CDR3 DNA: TGCGCCAGCAGCTACGGGGACAGGGAAAGCAATGAGCAGTTCTTC. Translating it yields CASSYGDRESNEQFF.

The V and J genes are TRBV15 and TRBJ1-4; 10 positions match TRBD1. Trimming at V came to 0 bases and at J to 8 bases, leaving 9 bases not matched to a gene. Per germline, CDR1 LNHNV and CDR2 YYDKDF (reference sequence). The CDR3 contains 17 residues. CDR3 DNA sequence: TGTGCCACCAGCAGAGAGAACCTCGGGACAGGGGAAGAAAAACTGTTTTTT. It yields the protein CATSRENLGTGEEKLFF.

J is TRBJ2-5 and V is TRBV7-2; D is uncertain. The germline V and J ends were trimmed by 1 base and 1 base, with 7 bases remaining between them. The CDR3 consists of 14 residues. Germline V gene data show CDR1 as SGHTA and CDR2 as FQGNSA. The CDR3 protein is CASSLVVGQETQYF. Here the CDR3 DNA reads TGTGCCAGCAGCTTAGTTGTCGGCCAAGAGACCCAGTACTTC.

The chain combines TRBV9 with TRBJ1-1, with D unresolved. This CDR3 has 14 amino acids. V was clipped by 2 bases and J by 1 base, with 9 bases between them. The germline V gene encodes CDR1 SGDLS and CDR2 YYNGEE. CDR3 in DNA: TGTGCCAGCAGCGTGGGCGGGAAGAACACTGAAGCTTTCTTT. Translating gives CASSVGGKNTEAFF.

The count of this clone is one. The chain has TRBV7-9 and TRBJ2-7, with 10 positions matching TRBD1. Trimming removed 5 bases from V and 4 bases from J; junction bases left unmatched: 5. Germline V CDR1 and CDR2: SEHNR, FQNEAQ (reference sequence). The CDR3 sequence is 14 residues long. The CDR3, as DNA: TGTGCCAGCAGCCCCTGGGACAGGGGTTACGAGCAGTACTTC. This codes for CASSPWDRGYEQYF. Supplemented by reference TRBV7-9 and TRBJ2-7, the full variable domain reads DTGVSQNPRHKITKRGQNVTFRCDPISEHNRLYWYRQTLGQGPEFLTYFQNEAQLEKSRLLSDRFSAERPKGSFSTLEIQRTEQGDSAMYLCASSPWDRGYEQYFGPGTRLTVT.

J is TRBJ2-7 and V is TRBV6-5, with D perhaps matching TRBD1 (6 bases). Per germline, CDR1 MNHEY and CDR2 SVGAGI. V was clipped by 5 bases and J by 0 bases, with 11 bases between them. This CDR3 comprises 14 residues. The CDR3 bases are TGTGCCAGCAGTCCTGGACAGTTCTCCTACGAGCAGTACTTC. Translation gives CASSPGQFSYEQYF.

In DNA, the CDR3 is TGTGCCAGCAGTAACTACGGGACAGGAAGTGAAAAACTGTTTTTT. This sequence encodes CASSNYGTGSEKLFF. The V gene is TRBV27, the J gene TRBJ1-4; 8 positions agree with TRBD1. The CDR3 extends over 15 amino acids. The junction had 9 bases not matched to a gene; V was cut back by 5 bases and J by 7 bases. The germline gives CDR1 MNHEY, CDR2 SMNVEV (reference sequence).

The chain joins TRBV29-1 to TRBJ2-7; TRBD1 aligns across 7 bases. The V gene end was trimmed by 6 bases and the J gene end by 4 bases; junction bases not matched to a gene: 12. The CDR3 contains 14 residues. The germline gives CDR1 SQVTM, CDR2 ANQGSEA. The CDR3: CSVILTRGLYEQYF. The CDR3 DNA reads TGCAGCGTGATACTGACGAGGGGGCTGTACGAGCAGTACTTC.

The rearrangement joins TRBV19 to TRBJ1-1, with D perhaps matching TRBD1 (5 bases). This CDR3 contains 13 residues. The ends were cut back, 11 bases at V and 4 bases at J, with 17 bases in the middle. Germline loops: CDR1 LNHDA, CDR2 SQIVND (reference sequence). CDR3 coding DNA: TGTGCCGTGGGGGAGGGAAAGGGCACTGAAGCTTTCTTT. Translating gives CAVGEGKGTEAFF. The full variable domain, its missing parts supplied by reference TRBV19 and TRBJ1-1, is DGGITQSPKYLFRKEGQNVTLSCEQNLNHDAMYWYRQDPGQGLRLIYYSQIVNDFQKGDIAEGYSVSREKKESFPLTVTSAQKNPTAFYLCAVGEGKGTEAFFGQGTRLTVV.

The chain combines TRBV7-2 with TRBJ2-7; D is unresolved. With 3 bases removed from V and 3 bases from J, the gap between germline ends came to 9 bases. Germline CDR1 SGHTA, CDR2 FQGNSA. CDR3 size: 13 residues. The CDR3 spells CASSLPGSYEQYF. CDR3 in DNA: TGTGCCAGCAGCTTGCCAGGAAGCTACGAGCAGTACTTC.

This chain links TRBV5-6 with TRBJ2-7; 11 nucleotides line up with TRBD2. Germline V gene sequence: CDR1 SGHDT, CDR2 YYEEEE. The CDR3 runs to 15 residues. Trimming took 2 bases from V and 3 from J; bases not matched to a gene: 4. CDR3 residues: CASSLTSGGYYEQYF. CDR3 bases: TGTGCCAGCAGCTTAACTAGCGGGGGATACTACGAGCAGTACTTC.

J is TRBJ2-7 and V is TRBV6-5; TRBD2 matches at 10 bases. The CDR3 runs to 15 residues. Trimming removed 5 bases from V and 4 bases from J; junction bases left unmatched: 8. Germline CDR1 is MNHEY and CDR2 is SVGAGI. CDR3 amino acids: CASSPRTSGNYEQYF. Here the CDR3 DNA reads TGTGCCAGCAGTCCGCGGACTAGCGGAAATTACGAGCAGTACTTC.

The V gene is TRBV15, the J gene TRBJ2-1; tentatively, D is TRBD1 (6 bases). Trimming took 2 bases from V and 8 from J, leaving 13 bases between them. In germline, CDR1 is LNHNV, CDR2 YYDKDF (reference sequence). This CDR3 is built from 14 residues. The DNA for the CDR3 is TGTGCCACCAGCAGACAGGTAGGGGGACATGAGCAGTTCTTC. As protein: CATSRQVGGHEQFF. The variable domain in full, with the rest retrieved from reference TRBV15 and TRBJ2-1, is DAMVIQNPRYQVTQFGKPVTLSCSQTLNHNVMYWYQQKSSQAPKLLFHYYDKDFNNEADTPDNFQSRRPNTSFCFLDIRSPGLGDTAMYLCATSRQVGGHEQFFGPGTRLTVL.

This chain connects TRBV27 to TRBJ1-2; D gene unclear. Trimming pared 6 bases from V and 8 bases from J, leaving 19 bases between. Germline V CDR1 and CDR2: MNHEY, SMNVEV (reference sequence). This CDR3 spans 14 amino acids. In nucleotides, the CDR3 is TGTGCCAGCAGCTTAACCGAGATGCCCGGGGGCTACACCTTC. Translated, it gives CASSLTEMPGGYTF.

The chain couples TRBV9 to TRBJ2-7; no clear D. Per the germline V gene, CDR1 is SGDLS and CDR2 is YYNGEE. The CDR3 contains 14 residues. The V gene lost 2 bases and the J gene lost 0 bases, with 9 bases spanning the gap. The CDR3, as DNA: TGTGCCAGCAGCGTTGACATCAGCTCCTACGAGCAGTACTTC. Its protein is CASSVDISSYEQYF. The full variable domain, rest sourced from reference TRBV9 and TRBJ2-7, is DSGVTQTPKHLITATGQRVTLRCSPRSGDLSVYWYQQSLDQGLQFLIQYYNGEERAKGNILERFSAQQFPDLHSELNLSSLELGDSALYFCASSVDISSYEQYFGPGTRLTVT.

The CDR3 protein is CASSPTLALEQYF. The CDR3 nucleotides are TGTGCCAGCTCACCCACGTTAGCACTCGAGCAGTACTTC. The rearrangement joins TRBV18 to TRBJ2-7; no firm D call. V lost 3 bases to trimming and J lost 6 bases, with 12 bases between them. In germline, CDR1 is KGHSH, CDR2 LQKENI. This CDR3 has 13 amino acids.

The count of this clone is one. The genes are TRBV5-1 and TRBJ2-3; TRBD2 might be the D (5 bases). Germline V gene lookup returns CDR1 SGHRS and CDR2 YFSETQ. The CDR3 runs to 15 residues. The germline V and J ends were trimmed by 2 bases and 2 bases, with 12 bases remaining between them. The CDR3 nucleotides are TGCGCCAGCAGCTTCGAGGGTGGGCCCACAGATACGCAGTATTTT. Its protein is CASSFEGGPTDTQYF.

The chain combines TRBV5-1 with TRBJ1-1, with D perhaps matching TRBD1 (6 bases). The CDR3 runs 14 residues. Germline values: CDR1 SGHRS, CDR2 YFSETQ. Deletions cut 0 bases from V and 5 bases from J, with 11 bases between. Here the CDR3 DNA reads TGCGCCAGCAGCTTGGCCGTAGGGGGTACTGAAGCTTTCTTT. Translation gives CASSLAVGGTEAFF.

V is TRBV7-2 and J is TRBJ2-7; 10 nucleotides line up with TRBD2. V dropped 1 base and J dropped 6; count of bases not matched to a gene: 9. CDR3 length: 16 amino acids. CDR1 is SGHTA, CDR2 FQGNSA, per germline. DNA of the CDR3: TGTGCCAGCAGCTTAGGGAGGCTAGCGGGAGCAACCGAGCAGTACTTC. Encoded protein: CASSLGRLAGATEQYF.

The rearrangement uses TRBV7-8 and TRBJ2-7; perhaps TRBD2 as D (6 bases). The germline gives CDR1 SGHVS, CDR2 FQNEAQ. Trimming removed 3 bases from V and 4 bases from J, with 19 bases in between. The CDR3 extends over 16 amino acids. The CDR3 protein is CASSFTGTSGTYEQYF. CDR3 DNA sequence: TGTGCCAGCAGCTTCACCGGGACTTCGGGGACGTACGAGCAGTACTTC.

The chain links TRBV9 to TRBJ2-3; 9 positions match TRBD1. The germline V gene encodes CDR1 SGDLS and CDR2 YYNGEE. The CDR3 runs 16 residues. Germline trimming cut 0 bases from V and 1 base from J; bases unmatched to any gene: 3. The CDR3 bases are TGTGCCAGCAGCGTAGGTAGGACAGGGGGCACAGATACGCAGTATTTT. It specifies CASSVGRTGGTDTQYF.

This clone came up a few times. The chain links TRBV27 to TRBJ2-7; 9 bases match TRBD2. CDR3 size: 15 residues. Germline V gene sequence: CDR1 MNHEY, CDR2 SMNVEV (reference sequence). V was clipped by 7 bases and J by 5 bases; unmatched bases: 12. Here the CDR3 reads CASIPLAGLGNEQYF. The CDR3 nucleotides are TGTGCCAGCATCCCACTAGCGGGCCTGGGGAACGAGCAGTACTTC.

The J gene is TRBJ2-3, the V gene TRBV7-9; D remains unclear. Germline lookup yields CDR1 SEHNR and CDR2 FQNEAQ (reference sequence). Trimming removed 8 bases from V and 4 bases from J, with 10 bases in between. CDR3 size: 12 residues. The CDR3 reads CASQLQADTQYF. The DNA for the CDR3 is TGTGCCAGCCAACTCCAGGCAGATACGCAGTATTTT.

The chain joins TRBV7-9 to TRBJ2-5; D may be TRBD1 (5 bases). The germline V gene has CDR1 SEHNR and CDR2 FQNEAQ (reference sequence). The CDR3 runs to 15 residues. The germline V and J ends were trimmed by 5 bases and 7 bases, with 20 bases remaining between them. The DNA for the CDR3 is TGTGCCAGCAGCAACGCCCGTCAGGGAAGGGGGACCCAGTACTTC. It yields the protein CASSNARQGRGTQYF.

Only a few counts were recorded for this clone. The J gene is TRBJ1-6, the V gene TRBV7-9; D uncertain. The CDR3 is 13 amino acids. In germline, CDR1 is SEHNR, CDR2 FQNEAQ (reference sequence). V lost 5 bases, J lost 13 bases, and 15 bases lay in between. DNA of the CDR3: TGTGCCAGCAGCAATGAGGGATTCTCTCCCCTCCACTTT. As protein: CASSNEGFSPLHF.